This entry concerns a single T cell receptor (beta chain). The data were taken from a study of blood T cell repertoires in COVID-19. V lost 2 bases, J lost 7 bases, and 12 bases lay in between. Germline V lookup: CDR1 MNHEY, CDR2 SVGEGT. CDR3 size: 14 residues. Here immunoSEQ multiplex PCR was the method, and the copy in TCRdb shows in-frame clones only, minus some. The table shows tens of thousands of clones, with 85% occurring only once. The sequenced material came from peripheral blood. V is TRBV6-2 or TRBV6-3 and J is TRBJ1-5; D is perhaps TRBD1 (5 bases). The TCR was taken from a man between 45 and 60 years old with active COVID-19. CDR3 region: CASSYDSTSQPQHF. The CDR3 nucleotides are TGTGCCAGCAGTTACGACAGTACGAGCCAGCCCCAGCATTTT.